This is a list of T cell receptor beta chains from one sample in a study of blood T cells in healthy people across ages. From the 5' RACE reads, TCRdb called clonotypes with MiXCR, one entry per CDR3 protein. The repertoire consists of around 700,000 distinct CDR3 sequences, with roughly 25% occurring once and the leading ten covering roughly a tenth. The sample was also linked to a second study, of T cells of mothers and their children.

The sequencing sample was made of blood. These receptors originate from a boy aged 5-17 years in good health. Both conserved end residues are trimmed from each CDR3. Expanded clones get a size class; other rows say once, few or many, or leave the size out.

J gene | V gene | clone size | CDR3 length | CDR3 protein
TRBJ2-2 | TRBV6-2/TRBV6-3 | few | 14 | ASSYKGGGNTGELF
TRBJ2-3 | TRBV7-2 | few | 14 | ASSLVSALGTDTQY
TRBJ1-4 | TRBV12-3/TRBV12-4 | few | 11 | ATGTGGDEKLF
TRBJ2-1 | TRBV20-1 | . | 10 | SARRRAGEQF
TRBJ1-1 | TRBV20-1 | . | 10 | NALKMNTEAF
TRBJ2-5 | TRBV13 | . | 12 | ASSLGAPVETQY
TRBJ2-3 | TRBV7-3 | few | 13 | ASSLMGDSSGTQY
TRBJ2-1 | TRBV14 | . | 10 | ASSPTAAPQF
TRBJ1-4 | TRBV7-9 | . | 12 | ASSTTGFHEKLF
TRBJ2-7 | TRBV4-2 | . | 13 | ASSQGGDSSYEQY
TRBJ1-2 | TRBV7-2 | . | 12 | ASSFGGRDYGYT
TRBJ2-2 | TRBV28 | . | 11 | ASKRRDTGELF
TRBJ2-7 | TRBV7-2 | . | 12 | ASSLTASGYEQC
TRBJ2-6 | TRBV2 | . | 13 | ASSPGLGGANVLT
TRBJ2-7 | TRBV7-9 | . | 12 | ASSSLASTYEQY
TRBJ2-5 | TRBV12-3/TRBV12-4 | . | 14 | ASSHYPSGYQETQY
. | TRBV7-6 | few | 14 | ASSVFLAGGLAEQF
TRBJ2-5 | TRBV7-9 | few | 15 | ASSLPGTGLVRETQY
TRBJ2-1 | TRBV9 | few | 13 | ASSVLGGAENEQF
. | TRBV9 | . | 14 | ASSPYDGVSSYEQY
TRBJ2-6 | TRBV29-1 | many | 11 | SVGRIGANVLT
TRBJ2-3 | TRBV29-1 | . | 12 | SVYTSGPTDTQY
TRBJ2-4 | TRBV20-1 | . | 14 | SARDWEGTAKNIQY
TRBJ2-3 | TRBV29-1 | once | 11 | SVLTGPTDTQY